Each of the 30 T cell receptor beta chains below was sequenced from the same sample in a study of OX40 agonist ivuxolimab in advanced cancers. Only in-frame clones appear in the TCRdb table, and some are missing; sequencing was by immunoSEQ multiplex PCR. The profile shows 57,000 or so clones, around 87% of them singletons. Sequences were derived from CD4+ or CD8+ T cells sorted from blood, sampled in a trial of the OX40 agonist ivuxolimab. These receptors came from an adult with an advanced solid tumor such as melanoma, head and neck, liver or kidney cancer.

The V gene is TRBV28, the J gene TRBJ2-1; 11 bases agree with TRBD1. Trimming at V came to 5 bases and at J to 9 bases, leaving 9 bases not matched to a gene. CDR3 size: 15 residues. Per the germline V gene, CDR1 is MDHEN and CDR2 is SYDVKM. This CDR3 is CASSLAGQGDSEQFF. In nucleotides, the CDR3 is TGTGCCAGCAGTCTCGCGGGACAGGGGGACAGTGAGCAGTTCTTC.

J is TRBJ2-1 and V is TRBV7-3, with 7 bases aligning to TRBD2. Per the germline V gene, CDR1 is SGHTA and CDR2 is FQGTGA. This CDR3 spans 14 amino acids. The ends lost 5 bases at V and 5 bases at J; junction bases unmatched: 6. In DNA form, the CDR3 reads TGTGCCAGCAGCCTCTCCGGGGGGAACAATGAGCAGTTCTTC. The encoded protein is CASSLSGGNNEQFF.

The rearrangement links TRBV5-1 to TRBJ1-4, with D tentatively TRBD1 (6 bases). The CDR3 has 14 residues. In germline, CDR1 is SGHRS, CDR2 YFSETQ. V was cut by 1 base and J by 8 bases, with 12 bases left in between. CDR3 nucleotides: TGCGCCAGCAGCTTGCAGGGGAGGGAGGAAAAACTGTTTTTT. This codes for CASSLQGREEKLFF.

The chain employs TRBV19 and TRBJ1-5; D gene ambiguous. The CDR3 contains 12 residues. Germline CDR1 reads LNHDA; CDR2 reads SQIVND (reference sequence). Trimming left V 3 bases short and J 7 bases short, with 7 bases between. CDR3 nucleotide sequence: TGTGCCAGTAGTATGGTCCAGCAGCCCCAGCATTTT. The encoded protein is CASSMVQQPQHF. Complete variable domain (other parts from reference TRBV19 and TRBJ1-5): DGGITQSPKYLFRKEGQNVTLSCEQNLNHDAMYWYRQDPGQGLRLIYYSQIVNDFQKGDIAEGYSVSREKKESFPLTVTSAQKNPTAFYLCASSMVQQPQHFGDGTRLSIL.

The chain carries TRBV28 and TRBJ2-1, with 7 bases identical to TRBD1. CDR1 is MDHEN and CDR2 is SYDVKM in the germline V gene. With V trimmed by 5 bases and J by 7 bases, 8 bases remained unmatched. This CDR3 spans 14 amino acids. CDR3 amino acids: CASSTPQGTNEQFF. The CDR3 DNA reads TGTGCCAGCAGTACCCCACAGGGGACGAATGAGCAGTTCTTC.

In this sample, this clone turned up once. V gene TRBV5-4 combines with J gene TRBJ2-7; D is perhaps TRBD1 or TRBD2 (5 bases each). The CDR3 consists of 13 residues. Germline V gene data show CDR1 as SGHNT and CDR2 as YYREEE (reference sequence). Trimming cost V 6 bases and J 7 bases, with 17 bases left between them. The CDR3: CASTMGRAGEQYF. CDR3 nucleotide sequence: TGTGCCAGCACCATGGGACGGGCTGGGGAGCAGTACTTC.

This sequence joins TRBV11-2 and TRBJ2-2; tentatively, D is TRBD1 (6 bases). From germline, CDR1 is SGHAT and CDR2 FQNNGV. V lost 6 bases and J 6 bases, leaving 14 bases between the germline ends. The CDR3 spans 14 residues. Written as DNA, the CDR3 is TGTGCCAGCAGGTTTCTACAGGGCTCCGGGGAGCTGTTTTTT. Translated: CASRFLQGSGELFF.

The J gene is TRBJ1-3, the V gene TRBV4-2, with D unresolved. CDR1 is LGHNA, CDR2 YNFKEQ, per germline. The V end lost 0 bases, the J end lost 0 bases, and 9 bases lay between the germline ends. There are 16 residues in the CDR3. CDR3 nucleotide sequence: TGTGCCAGCAGCCAAGATCTCGGCTCCTCTGGAAACACCATATATTTT. It specifies CASSQDLGSSGNTIYF.

This chain uses TRBV7-2 with TRBJ2-5; TRBD1 or TRBD2 may be the D gene (6 bases each). Germline CDR1 reads SGHTA; CDR2 reads FQGNSA. V was clipped by 9 bases and J by 4 bases, with 18 bases between them. CDR3 length equals 14 residues. CDR3 in DNA: TGTGCCAGTCAACCCGGGGGCGCTAGAGAGACCCAGTACTTC. Translated: CASQPGGARETQYF.

In this sample, this clone turned up once. Mismatch with germline at one junction end may stem from a read error. The chain recombines TRBV6-5 with TRBJ2-7, with TRBD2 matching over 8 bases. This CDR3 contains 13 residues. Germline lookup yields CDR1 MNHEY and CDR2 SVGAGI. CDR3 nucleotide sequence: TGTGCCAGCAGTTCAAGCTTACCGGGACTAGTAACCTTC. Amino acids: CASSSSLPGLVTF.

V usage is TRBV7-3 and J usage is TRBJ1-2, with 11 nucleotides matching TRBD1. This CDR3 is 13 amino acids long. The ends lost 5 bases at V and 8 bases at J; junction bases unmatched: 4. Per germline, CDR1 SGHTA and CDR2 FQGTGA. The CDR3 region has the DNA TGTGCCAGCAGCGTGGGACAGGGGGAAGGCTACACCTTC. Residues: CASSVGQGEGYTF.

This clone was detected only once. J is TRBJ2-5 and V is TRBV11-1, with D perhaps TRBD2 (5 bases). The V gene lost 5 bases and the J gene lost 5 bases, with 15 bases spanning the gap. From germline, CDR1 is SGHAT and CDR2 FQDESV (reference sequence). The CDR3 loop spans 14 amino acids. CDR3: CASSRSSPGETQYF. The CDR3 coding sequence is TGTGCCAGCAGCCGGTCGAGCCCGGGGGAGACCCAGTACTTC.

The J gene is TRBJ2-7, the V gene TRBV11-2; no clear D. The CDR3 spans 13 residues. V was cut by 5 bases and J by 0 bases, with 8 bases left in between. Germline CDR1 reads SGHAT; CDR2 reads FQNNGV. The CDR3 DNA is TGTGCCAGCAGCGAAGTAAACTCCTACGAGCAGTACTTC. Its translation is CASSEVNSYEQYF.

Points on this clone: Without the conserved terminal phenylalanine or tryptophan, this CDR3 likely stems from a read error. The rearrangement joins TRBV27 to TRBJ1-5, with a weak D call TRBD1 (5 bases). The CDR3 runs 15 residues. The germline CDR1 and CDR2 sequences are MNHEY and SMNVEV (reference sequence). V dropped 5 bases and J dropped 4 bases, with 15 bases sitting between them. CDR3 sequence (DNA): TGTGCCAGCAGTCCCGATGAAGGGGTTAATCAGCCCCAGCATCTT. The encoded protein is CASSPDEGVNQPQHL.

This sequence joins TRBV27 and TRBJ2-5; 7 nucleotides align to TRBD2. With 5 bases clipped from V and 2 bases from J, the junction kept 14 bases outside the gene matches. Per germline, CDR1 MNHEY and CDR2 SMNVEV (reference sequence). This CDR3 comprises 17 residues. CDR3 residues: CASSLGGYGRGQETQYF. The DNA for the CDR3 is TGTGCCAGCAGTCTTGGGGGGTATGGGCGGGGGCAAGAGACCCAGTACTTC.

This clone has more than one count but fewer than ten. The genes are TRBV9 and TRBJ1-1; possibly TRBD1 for D (6 bases). Germline loops: CDR1 SGDLS, CDR2 YYNGEE. CDR3 length: 13 amino acids. V lost 1 base and J lost 11, with 15 bases in between. The CDR3 sequence: CASSVWEQGNAFF. CDR3 DNA sequence: TGTGCCAGCAGCGTATGGGAACAGGGCAATGCTTTCTTT.

The chain is built from TRBV6-6 and TRBJ1-2; D is unclear. Trimming left V 6 bases short and J 2 bases short, with 19 bases between. The CDR3 is 16 amino acids. CDR1 and CDR2 (germline): MNHNY, SVGAGI (reference sequence). CDR3 residues: CASRSPQDYLNYGYTF. The DNA of the CDR3 is TGTGCCAGCAGGTCACCTCAGGATTATTTGAACTATGGCTACACCTTC.

The CDR3 loop is CASSPGRLGDTQYF. The CDR3 DNA sequence: TGTGCCAGCAGCCCCGGGCGCCTTGGGGATACGCAGTATTTT. The V and J genes are TRBV11-2 and TRBJ2-3; D ambiguous. V dropped 5 bases and J dropped 6 bases, with 15 bases sitting between them. The length of the CDR3 is 14 residues. The germline V gene has CDR1 SGHAT and CDR2 FQNNGV.

V is TRBV7-3 and J is TRBJ2-1; TRBD2 might be the D (5 bases). CDR1 is SGHTA and CDR2 is FQGTGA in the germline V gene. The CDR3 contains 13 residues. V was trimmed by 3 bases and J by 10 bases, leaving 13 bases between them. CDR3 protein: CASSLGVRAEQFF. The CDR3 DNA follows: TGTGCCAGCAGCTTGGGAGTTCGAGCCGAGCAGTTCTTC. Drawing the rest from reference TRBV7-3 and TRBJ2-1, the complete variable domain is GAGVSQTPSNKVTEKGKYVELRCDPISGHTALYWYRQSLGQGPEFLIYFQGTGAADDSGLPNDRFFAVRPEGSVSTLKIQRTERGDSAVYLCASSLGVRAEQFFGPGTRLTVL.

This clone was seen just once. V usage is TRBV5-1 and J usage is TRBJ2-5; D possibly corresponds to TRBD1 (6 bases). Germline assignment: CDR1 SGHRS and CDR2 YFSETQ. This CDR3 is built from 15 residues. The germline V and J ends were trimmed by 7 bases and 4 bases, with 20 bases remaining between them. In DNA form, the CDR3 reads TGCGCCAGCGGACTGGGACAACTAGACGCAGAGACCCAGTACTTC. Amino acids: CASGLGQLDAETQYF.

This sequence joins TRBV19 and TRBJ2-6; D unresolved. The CDR3 is 16 amino acids. With 4 bases removed from V and 0 bases from J, the gap between germline ends came to 10 bases. Looked up from germline, CDR1 is LNHDA and CDR2 is SQIVND (reference sequence). The CDR3 region has the DNA TGTGCCAGTAGTACCCTCCCGGGCTCTGGGGCCAACGTCCTGACTTTC. Translation gives CASSTLPGSGANVLTF.

Points on this clone: Its ends do not fully match the called genes, so a read error is possible. This chain connects TRBV23-1 to TRBJ1-6, with 8 bases fitting TRBD1. TRBV23-1 has ORF status, its function being uncertain. This CDR3 region has 11 residues. CDR3 loop: CASSAGQGRGF. The CDR3, as DNA: TGCGCCAGCAGTGCTGGACAGGGTCGAGGTTTT.

This clone was seen only a few times. J is TRBJ1-1 and V is TRBV5-1; tentatively, D is TRBD1 (6 bases). CDR1 and CDR2 from the germline V gene are SGHRS and YFSETQ. Trimming took off 4 bases at V and 4 bases at J, with 14 bases between the two ends. The CDR3 runs 14 residues. DNA for the CDR3: TGCGCCAGCAGCCTACAGGGTGCGGGCACTGAAGCTTTCTTT. Its translation is CASSLQGAGTEAFF.

The chain employs TRBV15 and TRBJ1-2, with unresolved D. Trimming stripped 0 bases from V and 13 bases from J, with 18 bases between. The CDR3 consists of 14 residues. The germline CDR1 and CDR2 sequences are LNHNV and YYDKDF (reference sequence). The CDR3 here is CATSRDRGDIGSTF. DNA for the CDR3: TGTGCCACCAGCAGAGATCGCGGCGACATCGGATCCACCTTC.

This chain uses TRBV4-3 with TRBJ2-4; TRBD2 agrees at 9 bases. The CDR3 totals 16 residues. Germline V gene lookup returns CDR1 LGHNA and CDR2 YSLEER. With V trimmed by 3 bases and J by 7 bases, 10 bases remained unmatched. The CDR3 DNA follows: TGCGCCAGCAGCCACGATTTTAGCGGGGGAGGGAACATTCAGTACTTC. Its protein product is CASSHDFSGGGNIQYF.

The chain links TRBV5-1 to TRBJ1-2, with no clear D. Per the germline V gene, CDR1 is SGHRS and CDR2 is YFSETQ. CDR3 length: 15 amino acids. V lost 0 bases and J 0 bases, leaving 9 bases between the germline ends. CDR3 amino acids: CASSLDTGANYGYTF. In nucleotides, the CDR3 is TGCGCCAGCAGCTTGGATACGGGTGCTAACTATGGCTACACCTTC.

The V gene is TRBV19, the J gene TRBJ1-2; TRBD1 matches 7 bases. The CDR3 runs 16 residues. Germline CDR1 LNHDA, CDR2 SQIVND (reference sequence). V lost 2 bases, J lost 5 bases, and 11 bases stayed unmatched. The CDR3 protein is CASSIRAAGQSYGYTF. In DNA, the CDR3 is TGTGCCAGTAGTATAAGGGCCGCGGGACAGTCATATGGCTACACCTTC.

The chain links TRBV18 to TRBJ1-2; D possibly corresponds to TRBD1 (6 bases). Trimming took 3 bases from V and 6 from J, leaving 17 bases between them. This CDR3 has 15 amino acids. The germline CDR1 and CDR2 sequences are KGHSH and LQKENI. This CDR3 reads CASSPLQTRGDGYTF. CDR3 in DNA: TGTGCCAGCTCACCTCTTCAAACGAGGGGGGATGGCTACACCTTC.

In this sample, this clone turned up a few times. The J gene is TRBJ2-5, the V gene TRBV15; D may be TRBD2 (5 bases). Germline CDR1 LNHNV, CDR2 YYDKDF (reference sequence). The ends were cut back, 1 base at V and 7 bases at J, with 22 bases in the middle. The CDR3 length is 17 residues. Written as DNA, the CDR3 is TGTGCCACCAGCAGAGGCACGAGGAGGACCCTAGCCCGGACCCAGTACTTC. It codes for CATSRGTRRTLARTQYF.

The CDR3 is CATSRDLTGSYEQYF. The CDR3 nucleotides are TGTGCCACCAGCAGAGATCTGACAGGCTCCTACGAGCAGTACTTC. The V and J genes are TRBV15 and TRBJ2-7, with a tentative D call TRBD1 (6 bases). Between the trimmed V and J ends, which lost 0 bases and 0 bases, there was a span of 9 bases. The CDR3 consists of 15 residues. From germline, CDR1 is LNHNV and CDR2 YYDKDF (reference sequence). Full variable domain (missing parts from reference TRBV15 and TRBJ2-7): DAMVIQNPRYQVTQFGKPVTLSCSQTLNHNVMYWYQQKSSQAPKLLFHYYDKDFNNEADTPDNFQSRRPNTSFCFLDIRSPGLGDTAMYLCATSRDLTGSYEQYFGPGTRLTVT.